Listed below are T cell receptor beta chains from one sample, sequenced in a study of ipilimumab plus nivolumab after autologous stem cell transplantation. Produced via immunoSEQ multiplex PCR; TCRdb's table is partial and in-frame only. Of 1,500 to 2,000 clones in the sample, around 81% were seen once. The specimen was PBMCs, collected in a trial of ipilimumab plus nivolumab as post-transplant consolidation. These receptors came from a female donor with multiple myeloma. Each CDR3 is given with its conserved first and last residue. The D gene is left open where the match is weak. Some rows have no size entry. The others give once, few or many, or a class for an expanded clone.

abundance	v_gene	j_gene	d_gene	CDR3aa	CDR3nt
-	TRBV7-7	TRBJ2-5	-	CASSNLRETQYF	TGTGCTAGCAGCAATCTCCGGGAGACCCAGTACTTC
-	TRBV19	TRBJ2-1	-	CASSLLSEGVGEQFF	TGTGCCAGTAGCTTACTATCGGAGGGTGTCGGTGAGCAGTTCTTC
-	TRBV28	TRBJ1-6	TRBD1	CASRFRPGQSNSPLHF	TGTGCCAGCAGATTTCGCCCGGGACAGTCGAATTCACCCCTCCACTTT
-	TRBV5-5	TRBJ2-1	TRBD1	CASSLGTGGVYEQFF	TGTGCCAGCAGCCTCGGAACAGGGGGCGTATATGAGCAGTTCTTC
-	TRBV7-3	TRBJ2-2	TRBD2	CASSWLAGEAGELFF	TGTGCCAGCAGCTGGCTAGCGGGAGAAGCCGGGGAGCTGTTTTTT
-	TRBV10-2	TRBJ2-1	TRBD2	CASSGRGGRVNEQFF	TGCGCCAGCAGTGGACGGGGAGGGAGGGTCAATGAGCAGTTCTTC
-	TRBV19	TRBJ2-7	TRBD2	CASSLGEAGGPYEQYF	TGTGCCAGTAGTCTCGGGGAAGCGGGAGGGCCCTACGAGCAGTACTTC
-	TRBV6-5	TRBJ2-1	TRBD1	CASSYGTEYNEQFF	TGTGCCAGCAGTTACGGGACAGAGTACAATGAGCAGTTCTTC
once	TRBV27	TRBJ2-7	TRBD1	CASRRNLLRDRDREQYF	TGTGCCAGCAGGCGAAACCTATTACGGGACAGGGATCGAGAGCAGTACTTC
-	TRBV7-6	TRBJ2-1	-	CASSPQPGSFEQFF	TGTGCCAGCAGCCCGCAACCGGGATCTTTTGAGCAGTTCTTC
-	TRBV27	TRBJ1-1	-	CASSFNPTLNTEAFF	TGTGCCAGCAGTTTCAACCCTACTCTGAACACTGAAGCTTTCTTT
-	TRBV7-8	TRBJ2-1	-	CASSPANEQFF	TGTGCCAGCAGCCCCGCCAATGAGCAGTTCTTC
large	TRBV9	TRBJ2-3	-	CASSVGADTQYF	TGTGCCAGCAGCGTAGGAGCAGATACGCAGTATTTT
-	TRBV4-1	TRBJ2-7	-	CASSQDPGQNEQYF	TGCGCCAGCAGCCAAGACCCGGGACAAAACGAGCAGTACTTC
-	TRBV11-2	TRBJ1-2	-	CASSPFAGAPNYGYTF	TGTGCCAGCAGCCCATTCGCCGGGGCACCAAACTATGGCTACACCTTC
-	TRBV6-4	TRBJ2-6	-	CASSDWGVSGANVLTF	TGTGCCAGCAGTGACTGGGGGGTCTCTGGGGCCAACGTCCTGACTTTC
-	TRBV6-5	TRBJ1-2	-	CASAGEVYGYTF	TGTGCCTCGGCAGGGGAGGTCTATGGCTACACCTTC
-	TRBV7-8	TRBJ1-2	-	CASSFPWSPLGGYTF	TGTGCCAGCAGCTTTCCCTGGTCCCCTCTTGGAGGCTACACCTTC
few	TRBV28	TRBJ1-2	TRBD1	CASSSAYSGGGYGYTF	TGTGCCAGCAGTTCGGCCTATTCAGGGGGTGGCTATGGCTACACCTTC
-	TRBV15	TRBJ2-3	TRBD1	CATSRERQGVSDTQYF	TGTGCCACCAGCAGAGAACGACAGGGGGTTTCGGATACGCAGTATTTT
-	TRBV11-2	TRBJ2-7	TRBD2	CASSPSGREYEQYF	TGTGCCAGCAGCCCCTCCGGGCGGGAGTACGAGCAGTACTTC
-	TRBV7-9	TRBJ1-1	-	CASSFAGEEGLNTEAFF	TGTGCCAGCAGCTTTGCAGGGGAAGAGGGACTGAACACTGAAGCTTTCTTT
-	TRBV21-1	TRBJ1-5	-	CASSKRGHRGNQPQHF	TGTGCCAGCAGCAAAAGGGGGCATCGAGGCAATCAGCCCCAGCATTTT
few	TRBV27	TRBJ2-1	-	CASSLGGGAGREQFF	TGTGCCAGCAGCCTCGGGGGCGGGGCCGGGCGGGAGCAGTTCTTC
-	TRBV27	TRBJ2-5	-	CASSSGSPEETQYF	TGTGCCAGCAGTTCTGGGTCACCGGAGGAGACCCAGTACTTC
-	TRBV10-3	TRBJ1-5	-	CAISESGHNQPQHF	TGTGCCATCAGTGAGTCGGGCCATAATCAGCCCCAGCATTTT
-	TRBV4-1	TRBJ2-2	-	CASSQEGGGIIWGGELFF	TGCGCCAGCAGCCAAGAAGGGGGAGGAATCATATGGGGCGGGGAGCTGTTTTTT
once	TRBV7-9	TRBJ2-7	-	CASSLEGRLYEQYF	TGTGCCAGCAGCTTAGAAGGGCGGCTGTACGAGCAGTACTTC
-	TRBV7-2	TRBJ2-7	-	CASSSEPGAEQYF	TGTGCCAGCAGCTCCGAGCCAGGGGCCGAGCAGTACTTC
-	TRBV7-3	TRBJ2-5	-	CASSPGSQETQYF	TGTGCCAGCAGCCCGGGGTCCCAAGAGACCCAGTACTTC
-	TRBV6-1	TRBJ2-5	TRBD1	CASSVRRTGVETQYF	TGTGCCAGCAGTGTCCGACGGACAGGGGTAGAGACCCAGTACTTC
-	TRBV5-1	TRBJ2-1	-	CASSYSGLGNEQFF	TGCGCCAGCAGCTACAGCGGGCTTGGAAATGAGCAGTTCTTC
large	TRBV9	TRBJ1-1	-	CASSAYTGLDRAFF	TGTGCCAGCAGCGCCTACACGGGGTTGGATAGAGCTTTCTTT
once	TRBV21-1	TRBJ2-1	-	CASSPPGRGLGNEQFF	TGTGCCAGCAGCCCCCCGGGCAGGGGGCTTGGGAATGAGCAGTTCTTC
-	TRBV2	TRBJ2-1	-	CASSAGYYNEQFF	TGTGCCAGCAGCGCTGGTTATTACAATGAGCAGTTCTTC
-	TRBV4-2	TRBJ1-4	-	CASSQVGSGGDEKLFF	TGTGCCAGCAGCCAAGTTGGAAGTGGGGGGGATGAAAAACTGTTTTTT
-	TRBV7-3	TRBJ2-7	TRBD2	CASSLTASGISYEQYF	TGTGCCAGCAGCTTAACGGCTAGCGGGATTTCCTACGAGCAGTACTTC
-	TRBV28	TRBJ2-7	TRBD1	CASRFGPDRVYEQYF	TGTGCCAGCAGATTTGGGCCTGACAGGGTCTACGAGCAGTACTTC
-	TRBV7-8	TRBJ2-7	-	CASSLEVLVEQYF	TGTGCCAGCAGCTTAGAAGTCCTGGTGGAGCAGTACTTC
few	TRBV28	TRBJ2-1	TRBD2	CASSYTSGLNNEQFF	TGTGCCAGCAGTTATACTAGCGGACTTAACAATGAGCAGTTCTTC
-	TRBV9	TRBJ1-4	-	CASSPRGDGEKLFF	TGTGCCAGCAGCCCAAGGGGAGATGGTGAAAAACTGTTTTTT
-	TRBV27	TRBJ1-2	TRBD1	CASSPPGQAGTF	TGTGCCAGCAGTCCCCCTGGACAGGCTGGGACCTTC
-	TRBV15	TRBJ2-7	TRBD2	CATSPIGRYEQYF	TGTGCCACCAGCCCGATCGGGAGGTACGAGCAGTACTTC
-	TRBV5-1	TRBJ1-1	-	CASSTGNTEAFF	TGCGCCAGCAGCACGGGCAACACTGAAGCTTTCTTT
-	TRBV7-3	TRBJ1-6	-	CASSLNAMGTGAPLHF	TGTGCCAGCAGCTTAAATGCCATGGGGACGGGGGCACCCCTCCACTTT
-	TRBV9	TRBJ1-3	TRBD1	CASSLTGAGNTIYF	TGTGCCAGCAGTCTCACAGGGGCTGGAAACACCATATATTTT
once	TRBV7-9	TRBJ2-7	-	CASSLGWGAEQYF	TGTGCCAGCAGCCTAGGGTGGGGTGCTGAGCAGTACTTC
once	TRBV9	TRBJ2-7	-	CASSVAVGVGEQYF	TGTGCCAGCAGCGTAGCGGTAGGGGTGGGGGAGCAGTACTTC
few	TRBV28	TRBJ1-3	-	CASTPRTDHVSGNTIYF	TGTGCCAGCACCCCCCGGACAGACCATGTCTCTGGAAACACCATATATTTT
-	TRBV27	TRBJ1-6	-	CASKEQLNSPLHF	TGTGCCAGCAAAGAACAGTTAAATTCACCCCTCCACTTT
-	TRBV27	TRBJ1-5	TRBD1	CASSFARGHHQPQHF	TGTGCCAGCAGTTTCGCCAGGGGGCATCATCAGCCCCAGCATTTT
-	TRBV28	TRBJ2-7	-	CASTPLSQGISYEQYF	TGTGCCAGCACACCCTTATCACAGGGAATATCCTACGAGCAGTACTTC
-	TRBV7-2	TRBJ2-4	-	CASSLAVAKNIQYF	TGTGCCAGCAGCTTAGCAGTAGCCAAAAACATTCAGTACTTC
-	TRBV29-1	TRBJ1-1	-	CSVVRGEVTEAFF	TGCAGCGTTGTAAGGGGAGAGGTGACTGAAGCTTTCTTT
-	TRBV4-1	TRBJ2-7	-	CASSQDGFEGYEQYF	TGCGCCAGCAGCCAAGATGGTTTCGAGGGTTACGAGCAGTACTTC